This T cell receptor beta chain was captured by sequencing in a study of blood T cell repertoires in COVID-19. The age range of participants was 18 to 89 years, with residence in approximately 25 US areas. Participant-reported clinical history was the basis for cohort assignment. Shortly before study entry, within 2 weeks, exposed participants had met a COVID-19 case. The CDR3 length is 13 residues. The V gene's germline CDR1 is GTSNPN and CDR2 SVGIG (reference sequence). Germline trimming cut 0 bases from V and 6 bases from J; bases unmatched to any gene: 4. As originally analysed: Estimation of nucleated cell counts relied on the amplification of reference gene primers. Clones were read by immunoSEQ multiplex PCR, and TCRdb kept only the in-frame ones, dropping some. The V and J calls and the clone size are those of that table, but D and trimming were determined from the DNA. The sample records about 270,000 clones, 75% to 95% being singletons.

Input material: PBMCs or T cells enriched from blood (not recorded which). J is TRBJ1-2 and V is TRBV30; 7 nucleotides line up with TRBD1. The sequence came from a man aged 35 to 55 who had been exposed to COVID-19. The CDR3 DNA is TGTGCCTGGAGTGTAGGGACAGAGAATGGCTACACCTTC. It encodes CAWSVGTENGYTF. Based on the CDR3 plus reference TRBV30 and TRBJ1-2, the full variable domain is SQTIHQWPATLVQPVGSPLSLECTVEGTSNPNLYWYRQAAGRGLQLLFYSVGIGQISSEVPQNLSASRPQDRQFILSSKKLLLSDSGFYLCAWSVGTENGYTFGSGTRLTVV.